The 27 T cell receptor beta chains listed next were all sequenced from one sample in a study of blood T cell repertoires in COVID-19. TCRdb keeps only in-frame clones here, not all; method: immunoSEQ multiplex PCR. The data contain some 340,000 clones, 80% to 85% of them singletons. Sequenced material: PBMCs or T cells enriched from blood (not recorded which). Receptors originate from a woman between 50 and 59 years old who had recovered from COVID-19.

The chain joins TRBV5-1 to TRBJ1-1; TRBD1 matches 9 bases. The V gene end was trimmed by 4 bases and the J gene end by 0 bases; junction bases not matched to a gene: 1. In germline, CDR1 is SGHRS, CDR2 YFSETQ. The CDR3 has 14 residues. For the CDR3, the DNA is TGCGCCAGCAGCCGGGACAGGGTGAACACTGAAGCTTTCTTT. Its protein is CASSRDRVNTEAFF. Using reference TRBV5-1 and TRBJ1-1 for the parts outside the CDR3, the full variable domain is KAGVTQTPRYLIKTRGQQVTLSCSPISGHRSVSWYQQTPGQGLQFLFEYFSETQRNKGNFPGRFSGRQFSNSRSEMNVSTLELGDSALYLCASSRDRVNTEAFFGQGTRLTVV.

This clone showed up just once. V usage is TRBV10-3 and J usage is TRBJ1-1, with unresolved D. The germline gives CDR1 ENHRY, CDR2 SYGVKD. Trimming left V 6 bases short and J 4 bases short, with 15 bases between. The CDR3 spans 14 residues. CDR3 bases: TGTGCCATCAGGGGAAGCACAGAGGGCACTGAAGCTTTCTTT. Translated: CAIRGSTEGTEAFF.

The genes are TRBV3-1 (or the pseudogene TRBV3-2) and TRBJ2-1, with 7 bases identical to TRBD2. The CDR3 has 14 residues. With 9 bases clipped from V and 9 bases from J, the junction kept 14 bases outside the gene matches. Germline V CDR1 and CDR2: LGHDT, YNNKEL (reference sequence). The CDR3 region is CASKVRGRGGEQFF. The CDR3, as DNA: TGTGCCAGTAAGGTGCGGGGGAGAGGCGGTGAGCAGTTCTTC.

This rearrangement joins TRBV7-9 to TRBJ2-1; 7 bases agree with TRBD2. The germline V gene encodes CDR1 SEHNR and CDR2 FQNEAQ (reference sequence). After removal of 4 bases from V and 6 bases from J, the junction contained 12 bases not matched to a gene. CDR3 size: 16 residues. CDR3 residues: CASSSRLAQRGNEQFF. In DNA, the CDR3 is TGTGCCAGCAGCTCCCGACTAGCTCAGAGGGGCAATGAGCAGTTCTTC.

The rearrangement joins TRBV5-6 to TRBJ1-5; 8 nucleotides line up with TRBD1. CDR3 size: 16 residues. V shed 4 bases and J 4 bases; nucleotides not matched to a gene: 10. Germline V CDR1 and CDR2: SGHDT, YYEEEE. CDR3 nucleotides: TGTGCCAGCAGCCTTGCCGGGACAGGTGGTAATCAGCCCCAGCATTTT. Translating it yields CASSLAGTGGNQPQHF.

V and J are TRBV2 and TRBJ1-6; 8 nucleotides match TRBD1. The CDR3 length is 14 residues. V was pared by 7 bases and J by 9 bases, with 8 bases of the junction left unmatched. CDR1 SNHLY and CDR2 FYNNEI come from the germline V gene. DNA of the CDR3: TGTGCCAGCACCTTGGACAGGGTCTCTTCACCCCTCCACTTT. This codes for CASTLDRVSSPLHF.

The chain recombines TRBV25-1 with TRBJ2-1; TRBD2 might be the D (5 bases). Trimming pared 6 bases from V and 2 bases from J, leaving 14 bases between. This CDR3 is built from 15 residues. CDR1 MGHDK and CDR2 SYGVNS come from the germline V gene. CDR3 nucleotides: TGTGCCAGCAGGGCCGCGGGTATCCCCTACAATGAGCAGTTCTTC. This encodes CASRAAGIPYNEQFF.

This clone was seen more than once but under ten times. This chain connects TRBV7-9 to TRBJ1-2, with D perhaps matching TRBD1 (5 bases). The germline CDR1 and CDR2 sequences are SEHNR and FQNEAQ (reference sequence). This CDR3 spans 14 amino acids. V was pared by 3 bases and J by 0 bases, with 8 bases between. The CDR3 bases are TGTGCCAGCAGCTTGGTGGACACTAACTATGGCTACACCTTC. This encodes CASSLVDTNYGYTF.

This clone has only a few counts. This chain joins TRBV5-1 and TRBJ2-3; D unclear. From germline, CDR1 is SGHRS and CDR2 YFSETQ. This CDR3 contains 14 residues. Trimming left V 4 bases short and J 6 bases short, with 15 bases between. The CDR3 coding sequence is TGCGCCAGCAGCCACCAGATTGCAGCGGATACGCAGTATTTT. This translates into CASSHQIAADTQYF. Variable domain in full (rest from reference TRBV5-1 and TRBJ2-3): KAGVTQTPRYLIKTRGQQVTLSCSPISGHRSVSWYQQTPGQGLQFLFEYFSETQRNKGNFPGRFSGRQFSNSRSEMNVSTLELGDSALYLCASSHQIAADTQYFGPGTRLTVL.

V usage is TRBV19 and J usage is TRBJ2-7, with 8 bases identical to TRBD2. The CDR3 extends over 14 amino acids. CDR1 is LNHDA and CDR2 is SQIVND in the germline V gene (reference sequence). After removal of 3 bases from V and 5 bases from J, the junction contained 6 bases not matched to a gene. The CDR3 here is CASSIRGGDNEQYF. The CDR3 DNA sequence: TGTGCCAGTAGTATCCGGGGGGGAGATAACGAGCAGTACTTC.

The genes are TRBV7-2 and TRBJ2-1; TRBD2 matches at 8 bases. The ends lost 0 bases at V and 3 bases at J; junction bases unmatched: 4. CDR1 and CDR2 from the germline V gene are SGHTA and FQGNSA. CDR3 length: 16 residues. Here the CDR3 DNA reads TGTGCCAGCAGCTTAGCAGGTCTAGCGGGCTACAATGAGCAGTTCTTC. This gives the protein CASSLAGLAGYNEQFF.

The chain joins TRBV19 to TRBJ1-2, with D possibly TRBD1 on 6 matching bases. This CDR3 is built from 14 residues. Germline V gene sequence: CDR1 LNHDA, CDR2 SQIVND (reference sequence). The V gene lost 6 bases and the J gene lost 4 bases, with 15 bases spanning the gap. In DNA form, the CDR3 reads TGTGCCAGTAGAGTAGACAGGAATGGCTATGGCTACACCTTC. It codes for CASRVDRNGYGYTF.

The chain joins TRBV7-8 to TRBJ2-7, with D perhaps TRBD1 (6 bases). Trimming left V 3 bases short and J 6 bases short, with 15 bases between. The CDR3 has 14 residues. The germline V gene has CDR1 SGHVS and CDR2 FQNEAQ. For the CDR3, the DNA is TGTGCCAGCAGCTTGTCAGGGGCCTTTGGCGAGCAGTACTTC. This codes for CASSLSGAFGEQYF.

Concerning this clone: The sample contains more than one DNA sequence encoding this CDR3. V is TRBV7-2 and J is TRBJ1-5, with D perhaps TRBD1 (5 bases). The germline V gene has CDR1 SGHTA and CDR2 FQGNSA. The CDR3 runs to 14 residues. Deletions cut 0 bases from V and 3 bases from J, with 6 bases between. The CDR3 sequence is CASSLARANQPQHF. The DNA of the CDR3 is TGTGCCAGCAGCTTAGCCAGGGCCAATCAGCCCCAGCATTTT.

The chain carries TRBV7-3 and TRBJ1-1; D is uncertain. V lost 3 bases and J 3 bases, leaving 5 bases between the germline ends. Germline loops: CDR1 SGHTA, CDR2 FQGTGA. The CDR3 runs to 12 residues. CDR3 sequence: CASSFGDTEAFF. The CDR3 DNA reads TGTGCCAGCAGCTTCGGGGACACTGAAGCTTTCTTT.

The rearrangement uses TRBV6-5 and TRBJ1-1, with unresolved D. The CDR3 consists of 12 residues. The V and J ends lost 6 bases and 2 bases respectively, with 7 bases between them. Germline loops: CDR1 MNHEY, CDR2 SVGAGI. The CDR3 DNA sequence: TGTGCCAGCAGCTTATTCAACACTGAAGCTTTCTTT. It translates to CASSLFNTEAFF.

The gene calls are TRBV15 and TRBJ2-5, with 7 positions matching TRBD2. The germline gives CDR1 LNHNV, CDR2 YYDKDF (reference sequence). The V gene end was trimmed by 4 bases and the J gene end by 4 bases; junction bases not matched to a gene: 6. The CDR3 is made up of 14 amino acids. The CDR3 DNA sequence: TGTGCCACCAGCACCATTTGGGGGGGAGAGACCCAGTACTTC. Translated: CATSTIWGGETQYF.

J is TRBJ1-2 and V is TRBV3-1 (or the pseudogene TRBV3-2); D may be TRBD1 (6 bases). Germline CDR1 LGHDT, CDR2 YNNKEL (reference sequence). This CDR3 comprises 13 residues. V was trimmed by 4 bases and J by 5 bases, leaving 11 bases between them. The CDR3 loop reads CASSPGGLYGYTF. CDR3 DNA: TGTGCCAGCAGCCCCGGGGGGCTGTATGGCTACACCTTC.

CDR3 in amino acids: CASSAEGDRGYNSPLHF. Here the CDR3 DNA reads TGTGCCAGCAGCGCAGAGGGAGACAGGGGGTATAATTCACCCCTCCACTTT. The chain links TRBV9 to TRBJ1-6, with TRBD1 matching over 9 bases. This CDR3 spans 17 amino acids. Losses at the gene ends were 3 bases for V and 4 bases for J; bases not matched to a gene: 8. The germline CDR1 and CDR2 sequences are SGDLS and YYNGEE.

The chain carries TRBV6-4 and TRBJ2-7; 11 nucleotides line up with TRBD2. CDR1 and CDR2 from the germline V gene are MRHNA and SNTAGT. The CDR3 contains 15 residues. V gave up 3 bases and J gave up 2 bases; unmatched junction bases: 3. The CDR3 spells CASSELAGVTYEQYF. The CDR3 DNA reads as TGTGCCAGCAGTGAACTAGCGGGGGTGACCTACGAGCAGTACTTC.

This chain connects TRBV27 to TRBJ1-1, with TRBD1 matching 11 bases. Germline CDR1 is MNHEY and CDR2 is SMNVEV (reference sequence). V lost 4 bases to trimming and J lost 1 base; unmatched junction nucleotides: 8. The CDR3 spans 17 residues. The CDR3 region is CASSSWTGGHSNTEAFF. The CDR3 DNA sequence: TGTGCCAGCAGTTCCTGGACAGGGGGCCATTCGAACACTGAAGCTTTCTTT.

The chain recombines TRBV11-3 with TRBJ2-1; 8 bases agree with TRBD2. CDR1 and CDR2 (germline): SGHNT, YENEEA. V gave up 5 bases and J gave up 6 bases; unmatched junction bases: 9. The CDR3 is 15 residues long. The CDR3 DNA is TGTGCCAGCAGCCCCTCTAGCGGGCAAACCAATGAGCAGTTCTTC. Protein product: CASSPSSGQTNEQFF.

This chain links TRBV2 with TRBJ1-1; 7 bases line up with TRBD1. The CDR3 runs 16 residues. Per the germline V gene, CDR1 is SNHLY and CDR2 is FYNNEI. Trimming cost V 9 bases and J 6 bases; bases outside gene matches: 19. CDR3 DNA: TGTGCCAGGATTGACAGGGTATTCGGGAGTGACGCTGAAGCTTTCTTT. Translated: CARIDRVFGSDAEAFF. Based on the CDR3 plus reference TRBV2 and TRBJ1-1, the full variable domain is EPEVTQTPSHQVTQMGQEVILRCVPISNHLYFYWYRQILGQKVEFLVSFYNNEISEKSEIFDDQFSVERPDGSNFTLKIRSTKLEDSAMYFCARIDRVFGSDAEAFFGQGTRLTVV.

The chain is built from TRBV7-9 and TRBJ2-1; 7 nucleotides align to TRBD1. Germline V gene data show CDR1 as SEHNR and CDR2 as FQNEAQ (reference sequence). The CDR3 consists of 12 residues. The V gene end was trimmed by 6 bases and the J gene end by 8 bases; junction bases not matched to a gene: 4. The CDR3 DNA is TGTGCCAGCAGTCGCCAGGGGGATGAGCAGTTCTTC. Protein product: CASSRQGDEQFF.

The gene calls are TRBV11-3 and TRBJ1-1, with D perhaps matching TRBD1 (5 bases). The CDR3 has 14 residues. Per the germline V gene, CDR1 is SGHNT and CDR2 is YENEEA. Trimming pared 5 bases from V and 4 bases from J, leaving 14 bases between. The CDR3 is CASSPLPGPTEAFF. CDR3 in DNA: TGTGCCAGCAGCCCACTACCAGGGCCCACTGAAGCTTTCTTT.

The rearrangement joins TRBV11-1 to TRBJ1-6; TRBD1 agrees at 9 bases. Germline CDR1 is SGHAT and CDR2 is FQDESV (reference sequence). The CDR3 is made up of 14 amino acids. After removal of 5 bases from V and 7 bases from J, the junction contained 3 bases not matched to a gene. The CDR3 is CASSHGTGNSPLHF. The CDR3 region has the DNA TGTGCCAGCAGCCACGGGACAGGGAATTCACCCCTCCACTTT. The complete variable domain, with remaining parts taken from reference TRBV11-1 and TRBJ1-6, reads EAEVAQSPRYKITEKSQAVAFWCDPISGHATLYWYRQILGQGPELLVQFQDESVVDDSQLPKDRFSAERLKGVDSTLKIQPAELGDSAMYLCASSHGTGNSPLHFGNGTRLTVT.

This clone showed up just once. This chain joins TRBV3-1 (or the pseudogene TRBV3-2) and TRBJ1-1; no clear D. CDR1 and CDR2 from the germline V gene are LGHDT and YNNKEL (reference sequence). The CDR3 totals 17 residues. Trimming cost V 4 bases and J 1 base, with 19 bases left between them. CDR3: CASSPPAGFVTNTEAFF. In nucleotides, the CDR3 is TGTGCCAGCAGCCCACCCGCCGGGTTTGTTACGAACACTGAAGCTTTCTTT.